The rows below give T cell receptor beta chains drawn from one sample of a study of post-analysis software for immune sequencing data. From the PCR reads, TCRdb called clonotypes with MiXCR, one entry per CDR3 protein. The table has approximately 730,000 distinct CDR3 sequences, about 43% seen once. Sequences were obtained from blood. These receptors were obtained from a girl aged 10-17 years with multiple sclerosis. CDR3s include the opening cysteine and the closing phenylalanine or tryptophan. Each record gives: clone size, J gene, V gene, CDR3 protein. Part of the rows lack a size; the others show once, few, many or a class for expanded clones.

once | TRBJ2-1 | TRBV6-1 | CASMGETRLSYNEQFF
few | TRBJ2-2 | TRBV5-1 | CASSLTSGSTGELFF
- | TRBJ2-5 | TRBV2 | CASNLEISGQETQYF
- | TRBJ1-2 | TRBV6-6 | CAATGQPRGYTF
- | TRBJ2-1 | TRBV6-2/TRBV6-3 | CASSYAGLDLGEQFF
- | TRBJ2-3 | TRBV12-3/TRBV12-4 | CASSLTGYGGTEYF
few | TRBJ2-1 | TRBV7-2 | CASSLAPGLGYNEQFF
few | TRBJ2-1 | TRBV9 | CASSAPRSEQFF
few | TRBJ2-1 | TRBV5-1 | CASSLREAGSFGNEQFF
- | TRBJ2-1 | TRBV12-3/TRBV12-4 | CASSLELTPTDTQFF
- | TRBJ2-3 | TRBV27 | CASSSIAGGGDTQYF
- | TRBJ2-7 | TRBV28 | CASSFGDSKYF
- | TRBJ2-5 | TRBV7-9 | CASSHGQGKETQYF
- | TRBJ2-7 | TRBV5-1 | CASSLSGTSVTYEQYF
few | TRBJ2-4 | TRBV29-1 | CSGRLGGFQYF
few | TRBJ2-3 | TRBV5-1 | CASSLTGLAGSTDTQYF
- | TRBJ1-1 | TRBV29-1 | CSVLRATGTEAFF
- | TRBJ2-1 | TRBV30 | CAWRSLKRRNEQFF
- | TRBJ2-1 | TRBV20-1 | CSASKASGGDEQFF
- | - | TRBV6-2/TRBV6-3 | CASRRTGNEQYF
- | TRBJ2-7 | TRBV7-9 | CASSTDRVPSSYEQYF
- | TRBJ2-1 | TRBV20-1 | CSAGQGAFSYNEQFF
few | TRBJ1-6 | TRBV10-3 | CAITSGPLGDSPLHF
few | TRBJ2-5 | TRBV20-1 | CSASRGLIQETQYF
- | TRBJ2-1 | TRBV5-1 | CASSLAGAPPNEQFF
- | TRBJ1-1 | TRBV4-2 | CASSQASQGNTEAFF
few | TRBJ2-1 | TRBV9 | CASSVAGSPYNEQFF
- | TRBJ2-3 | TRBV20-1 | CSARQTSGFTDTQYF
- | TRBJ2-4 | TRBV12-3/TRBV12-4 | CASSFNGLAKNIQYF
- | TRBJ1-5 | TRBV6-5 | CASSLFSGQNQPQHF
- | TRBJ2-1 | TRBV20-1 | CSATGVGGFYNEQFF
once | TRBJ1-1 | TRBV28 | CAIRGRFNEAFF
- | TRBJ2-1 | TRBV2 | CASNEEGLSSYNEQFF
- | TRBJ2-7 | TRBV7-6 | CASSLGSGGGHEQYF
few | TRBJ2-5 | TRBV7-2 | CASSLLKGGKKETQYF
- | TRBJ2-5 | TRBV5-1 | CASSFQQGGGEQYF
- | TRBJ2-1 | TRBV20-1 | CSARDKISDNEQFF
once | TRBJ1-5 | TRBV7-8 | CASSLGRVLGLGQPQHF
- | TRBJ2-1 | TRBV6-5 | CASSYSAGGSYNEQFF
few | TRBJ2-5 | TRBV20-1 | CSALYKGETQYF
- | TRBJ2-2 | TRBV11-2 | CASRRGAGTGELFF
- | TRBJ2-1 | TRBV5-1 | CASSLEGRANEQFF
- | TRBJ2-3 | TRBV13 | CASERRGDTQYF
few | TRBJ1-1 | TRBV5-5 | CASSLALLGGEAFF
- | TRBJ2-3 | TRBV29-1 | CSGYSGRSTDTQYF
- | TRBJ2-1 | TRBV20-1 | CSARDELAGARAEQFF
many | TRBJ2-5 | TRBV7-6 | CASSSAGAETQYF
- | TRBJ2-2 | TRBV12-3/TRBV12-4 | CASRRAGDTGELFF
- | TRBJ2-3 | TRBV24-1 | CATSDLSSTQYF
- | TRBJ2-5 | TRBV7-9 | CASSPGGPETQYF
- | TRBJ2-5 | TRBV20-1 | CSASAFPTSGGTETQYF
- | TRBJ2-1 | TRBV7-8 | CASSIWTSLDNEQFF
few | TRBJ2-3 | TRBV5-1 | CASSPSTSGRGTDTQYF
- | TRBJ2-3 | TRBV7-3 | CAGRDTRYF
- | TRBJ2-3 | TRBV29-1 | CSVEIPPGLAGHSTDTQYF